The 10 T cell receptor beta chains given below trace back to one sample, sequenced in a study of CD8 T cells in Susac syndrome. Random hexamers were used to reverse transcribe the RNA input (roughly 0.5 to 1 ug). TCRdb re-derived calls from the immunoSEQ multiplex PCR reads in MiXCR, one entry per CDR3 protein. This sample has tens of thousands of distinct CDR3 sequences, with around 93% found just once. Input material: CD4+ T cells from PBMCs. These receptors came from a human donor with Susac syndrome.

This rearrangement joins TRBV3-1 to TRBJ1-5; D call uncertain. V shed 1 base and J shed 7 bases, with 5 bases lying between them. Germline CDR1 reads LGHDT; CDR2 reads YNNKEL (reference sequence). The CDR3 loop spans 12 amino acids. The CDR3 coding sequence is TGTGCCAGCAGCCAAGGACGGCAGCCCCAGCATTTT. Translating it yields CASSQGRQPQHF.

This chain joins TRBV6-5 and TRBJ2-5; the D gene is possibly TRBD2 (7 bases). Trimming removed 6 bases at V and 4 bases at J, with 15 bases between. The CDR3 covers 14 residues. Germline-derived CDR1 and CDR2 are MNHEY and SVGAGI. In nucleotides, the CDR3 is TGTGCCAGCAGACCGGGGGGCATCCGAGAGACCCAGTACTTC. Translation gives CASRPGGIRETQYF.

CDR3 loop: CASSVGVEPLANYGYTF. The CDR3 DNA sequence: TGTGCCAGCAGCGTAGGAGTCGAACCTTTAGCTAACTATGGCTACACCTTC. V and J are TRBV9 and TRBJ1-2; D uncertain. The V end lost 0 bases, the J end lost 0 bases, and 15 bases lay between the germline ends. The CDR3 sequence is 17 residues long. The V gene's germline CDR1 is SGDLS and CDR2 YYNGEE. Using reference TRBV9 and TRBJ1-2 for the parts outside the CDR3, the full variable domain is DSGVTQTPKHLITATGQRVTLRCSPRSGDLSVYWYQQSLDQGLQFLIQYYNGEERAKGNILERFSAQQFPDLHSELNLSSLELGDSALYFCASSVGVEPLANYGYTFGSGTRLTVV.

The chain carries TRBV2 and TRBJ2-3, with D perhaps TRBD1 or TRBD2 (6 bases each). CDR3 length equals 14 residues. Between the trimmed V and J ends, which lost 5 bases and 2 bases, there was a span of 11 bases. Looked up from germline, CDR1 is SNHLY and CDR2 is FYNNEI. CDR3 loop: CASSSRGATDTQYF. CDR3 DNA: TGTGCCAGCAGTTCTAGGGGGGCCACAGATACGCAGTATTTT.

V usage is TRBV3-1 and J usage is TRBJ1-1; D is possibly TRBD1 (5 bases). Germline values: CDR1 LGHDT, CDR2 YNNKEL (reference sequence). With 5 bases removed from V and 8 bases from J, the gap between germline ends came to 9 bases. This CDR3 contains 11 residues. DNA of the CDR3: TGTGCCAGCAGCGAATGGGGCGAAGCTTTCTTT. Translating it yields CASSEWGEAFF.

V gene TRBV28 combines with J gene TRBJ2-7; a weak D match, TRBD2 (7 bases). The germline V and J ends were trimmed by 6 bases and 0 bases, with 18 bases remaining between them. Germline CDR1 is MDHEN and CDR2 is SYDVKM. The CDR3 spans 16 residues. CDR3 sequence: CASSPKGGGFSYEQYF. The CDR3 bases are TGTGCCAGCAGCCCCAAAGGCGGGGGCTTCTCCTACGAGCAGTACTTC. Full variable domain (outside the CDR3, taken from reference TRBV28 and TRBJ2-7): DVKVTQSSRYLVKRTGEKVFLECVQDMDHENMFWYRQDPGLGLRLIYFSYDVKMKEKGDIPEGYSVSREKKERFSLILESASTNQTSMYLCASSPKGGGFSYEQYFGPGTRLTVT.

The chain couples TRBV5-5 to TRBJ1-1; D is ambiguous. V was trimmed by 5 bases and J by 6 bases, leaving 17 bases between them. Germline values: CDR1 SGHKS, CDR2 YYEKEE (reference sequence). The CDR3 is made up of 14 amino acids. CDR3 DNA: TGTGCCAGCAGGGCAGCGATTGGGTCGGCTGAAGCTTTCTTT. Translation gives CASRAAIGSAEAFF.

This chain uses TRBV7-2 with TRBJ2-7; 9 bases are shared with TRBD1. CDR1 and CDR2 from the germline V gene are SGHTA and FQGNSA. The V segment lost 3 bases and the J segment 4 bases; nucleotides outside the gene matches: 13. The CDR3 consists of 17 residues. Here the CDR3 DNA reads TGTGCCAGCAGCTTCGAATTGATGCGGGACAGGGTATACGAGCAGTACTTC. Protein product: CASSFELMRDRVYEQYF.

The chain combines TRBV6-5 with TRBJ2-7, with D unclear. Germline loops: CDR1 MNHEY, CDR2 SVGAGI. The CDR3 loop spans 12 amino acids. CDR3 nucleotide sequence: TGTGCTGCACGTGCCACCTCCTACGAGCAGTACTTC. Its translation: CAARATSYEQYF.

This chain joins TRBV2 and TRBJ2-1; 12 nucleotides align to TRBD2. Germline lookup yields CDR1 SNHLY and CDR2 FYNNEI. The V segment lost 3 bases and the J segment 6 bases; nucleotides outside the gene matches: 6. This CDR3 spans 16 amino acids. The CDR3 loop reads CASSDRTSGAVNEQFF. CDR3 in DNA: TGTGCCAGCAGTGACCGGACTAGCGGGGCGGTCAATGAGCAGTTCTTC.